A single T cell receptor (beta chain) is shown here with its context. This sample is drawn from a study of T cell changes during pregnancy in multiple sclerosis. TCRdb's table, derived via immunoSEQ multiplex PCR, lists solely in-frame clones and lacks some. The sample includes 60,000 to 65,000 clones, 92% of them seen just once. V gave up 5 bases and J gave up 3 bases, with 8 bases separating them. The CDR3 runs 13 residues. Germline CDR1 reads MDHEN; CDR2 reads SYDVKM. The TCR originated in a female donor with multiple sclerosis, enrolled in a pregnancy study. This rearrangement joins TRBV28 to TRBJ1-5; unclear D gene. Source: peripheral blood, taken in the first trimester of pregnancy. The CDR3 spells CASSGGSNQPQHF. CDR3 sequence (DNA): TGTGCCAGCAGTGGCGGGTCCAATCAGCCCCAGCATTTT. The variable domain in full, completed from reference TRBV28 and TRBJ1-5, reads DVKVTQSSRYLVKRTGEKVFLECVQDMDHENMFWYRQDPGLGLRLIYFSYDVKMKEKGDIPEGYSVSREKKERFSLILESASTNQTSMYLCASSGGSNQPQHFGDGTRLSIL.